The entry below gives a single TCR beta chain sequence along with its context. No antigen is known for it. TCRdb's table, derived via immunoSEQ multiplex PCR, lists solely in-frame clones and lacks some. The data show 150,000 to 200,000 clones, around 90% seen once. The data originate from a study of T cell responses to AZD1222 COVID-19 vaccine. General observations from the study: Variant regions that are unmutated are reportedly the target of nearly half of spike-specific TCRs. Vaccination with two AZD1222 doses was followed by a rise in Spike-specific TCR breadth and depth. The donors showed a predominance of white British ancestry and of females, with possible underestimation of clonal diversity.

The CDR3 is 15 amino acids. The V gene's germline CDR1 is LNHDA and CDR2 SQIVND (reference sequence). V lost 7 bases, J lost 4 bases, and 9 bases stayed unmatched. The origin of this receptor is an adult in good health. The chain carries TRBV19 and TRBJ1-5; 8 bases are a match to TRBD1. Source: peripheral blood, taken on day 0 of AZD1222 vaccination. The chain's CDR3 is CASIPGQAGNQPQHF. The CDR3 DNA follows: TGTGCCAGTATTCCGGGACAGGCCGGTAATCAGCCCCAGCATTTT.